In this sample, the clone carrying this T cell receptor beta chain turned up a few times. Its antigen remains unknown. Between the trimmed V and J ends, which lost 7 bases and 2 bases, there was a span of 18 bases. The CDR3 contains 15 residues. Germline V lookup: CDR1 MNHEY, CDR2 SVGAGI. The data were obtained in a study of neoadjuvant anti-PD-1 for oral cavity cancer. The wider study: Most patients had three to four biweekly doses of 3 mg/kg nivolumab before resection. Study observations and caveats: Only three patients per response group were TCR-analyzed; validation needed.

Repertoires were generated with immunoSEQ multiplex PCR, while TCRdb's copy carries only in-frame clones and drops some. The table includes about 10,000 clones, around three fifths detected once. Time point given: after neoadjuvant nivolumab, at surgical resection. Stage II-IVA oral cavity squamous cell carcinoma was new and untreated by systemic or radiation therapy. These oral cavity squamous cell carcinomas were HPV-negative and locally advanced. This chain uses TRBV6-5 with TRBJ2-7; TRBD1 might be the D (6 bases). The sequence was collected from a person aged 40 to 85 with oral cavity squamous cell carcinoma. Sequenced here: tumor tissue, sampled after nivolumab (anti-PD-1) treatment. CDR3 bases: TGTGCCAGCAAGAACCCCCGACAGGCGACCTACGAGCAGTACTTC. As protein: CASKNPRQATYEQYF.